This T cell receptor (beta chain) was obtained from a study of identical twins. A word on this clonotype: As yet, its antigen is unknown.

J gave up 7 bases and V 8 bases, and 12 bases lay outside the gene matches. CDR3 size: 14 residues. Germline CDR1 reads SGHAT; CDR2 reads FQNNGV. All donors were healthy, and all were Caucasian. MiXCR was run by TCRdb on the 5' RACE reads, yielding one entry per CDR3 protein. The sample holds hundreds of thousands of distinct CDR3 sequences; roughly 10% are singletons and the top ten take just over 5%. Study outcomes and limitations: Part of the zero-insertion signal could reflect confounding by invariant MAIT and iNKT cells. Carriage of fewer insertions was seen in abundant cord blood beta clonotypes, whereas memory repertoires showed none. It was out-of-frame TCR alpha sharing in monozygotic twins that models underestimated.

The material sequenced was memory (CD45RO+) T cells sorted from blood. The V call is TRBV11-2, the J call TRBJ2-3; the match to TRBD2 covers 7 bases. The clonotype comes from a woman aged 18-29 years in good health. CDR3: CASLGFRGVNTQYF. In DNA form, the CDR3 reads TGTGCCAGCCTTGGGTTCCGGGGGGTAAATACGCAGTATTTT.